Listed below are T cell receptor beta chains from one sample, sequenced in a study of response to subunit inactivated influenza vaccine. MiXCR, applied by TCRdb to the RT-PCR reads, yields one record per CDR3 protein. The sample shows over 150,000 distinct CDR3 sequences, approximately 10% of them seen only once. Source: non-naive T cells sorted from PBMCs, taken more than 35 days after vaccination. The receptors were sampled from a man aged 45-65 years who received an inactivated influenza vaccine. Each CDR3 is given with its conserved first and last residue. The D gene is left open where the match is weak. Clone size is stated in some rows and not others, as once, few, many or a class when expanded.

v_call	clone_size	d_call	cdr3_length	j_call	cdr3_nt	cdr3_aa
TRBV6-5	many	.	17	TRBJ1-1	TGTGCCAGCAGTTACTCCCCCCTGATTGGGGGGTACACTGAAGCTTTCTTT	CASSYSPLIGGYTEAFF
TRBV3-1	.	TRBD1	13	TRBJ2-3	TGTGCCAGCAGCCCATCTCGACAGGGGGCGCAGTATTTT	CASSPSRQGAQYF
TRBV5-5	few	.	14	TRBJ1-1	TGTGCCAGCAACTCTCAGAGTATTAACACTGAAGCTTTCTTT	CASNSQSINTEAFF
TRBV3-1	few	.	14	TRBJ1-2	TGTGCCAGCACCCTACAGGGTTCTCTGGGTGGCTACACCTTC	CASTLQGSLGGYTF
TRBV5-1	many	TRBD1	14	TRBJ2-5	TGCGCCAGCAAATCAGGACAGGGGGATGAGACCCAGTACTTC	CASKSGQGDETQYF
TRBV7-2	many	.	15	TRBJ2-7	TGTGCCAGCAGCTTAGCGATGGCCAGTGGAGGGGGGCAGTACTTC	CASSLAMASGGGQYF
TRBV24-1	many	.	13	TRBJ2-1	TGTGCCACCAGTGAGGTACTAGGCGGTGAGCAGTTCTTC	CATSEVLGGEQFF
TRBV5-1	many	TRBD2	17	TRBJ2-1	TGCGCCAGCAGCTTCGGACTAGCGGGAGCTTTCCACAATGAGCAGTTCTTC	CASSFGLAGAFHNEQFF
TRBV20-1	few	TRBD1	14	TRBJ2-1	TGCAGTGCTGACAGGGGCGAGGACTACAATGAGCAGTTCTTC	CSADRGEDYNEQFF
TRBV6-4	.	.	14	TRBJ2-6	TGTGCCAGCAGTGAAATGTCTGGGGCCAACGTCCTGACTTTC	CASSEMSGANVLTF
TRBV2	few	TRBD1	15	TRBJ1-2	TGTGCCAGCAGTGAGTTGGGACAGGGGGCTAATGGCTACACCTTC	CASSELGQGANGYTF
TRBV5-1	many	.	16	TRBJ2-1	TGCGCCAGCAGCTTGGAACCGGGAGCACGAAACAATGAGCAGTTCTTC	CASSLEPGARNNEQFF
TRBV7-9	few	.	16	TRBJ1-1	TGTGCCAGCAGCTTAGAAACGGGGGGCCCTGGCACTGAAGCTTTCTTT	CASSLETGGPGTEAFF
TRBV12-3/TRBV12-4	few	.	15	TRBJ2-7	TGTGCCAGCAGTTTAGTGGGCTTAGCACCCTACGAGCAGTACTTC	CASSLVGLAPYEQYF
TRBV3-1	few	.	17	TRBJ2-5	TGTGCCAGCAGCCATTATACGATAGGGGTGGGCCAAGGGACCCAGTACTTC	CASSHYTIGVGQGTQYF